The 25 T cell receptor beta chains below were found in one sample sequenced in a study of T cells in Graves' hyperthyroidism and ophthalmopathy. RNA transcripts were the template for amplifying TCR beta CDR3 regions. The HTBI primer set served for first-round RT-PCR of the TCR CDR3. MiXCR was run by TCRdb on the multiplex PCR reads, yielding one entry per CDR3 protein. The data contain roughly 380,000 distinct CDR3 sequences, around 15% of them singletons. The sample was blood. The receptors stem from a young woman with Graves' hyperthyroidism.

In this sample, this clonotype turned up once. A much larger clonotype is one base distant, so this may be a read error. The CDR3 end shows no conserved phenylalanine or tryptophan, and so a read error is likely. The V gene is TRBV7-9, the J gene TRBJ2-1, with 13 bases identical to TRBD2. In germline, CDR1 is SEHNR, CDR2 FQNEAQ (reference sequence). CDR3 length equals 16 residues. Here the CDR3 DNA reads TGTGCCAGCAGCCTAGCCGGGACTAGCGGGAACAATGAGCAGTTCCTC. Its protein product is CASSLAGTSGNNEQFL.

The gene calls are TRBV27 and TRBJ2-7; 14 nucleotides line up with TRBD2. V dropped 1 base and J dropped 2; count of bases not matched to a gene: 7. Germline V CDR1 and CDR2: MNHEY, SMNVEV (reference sequence). The CDR3 covers 18 residues. The CDR3, as DNA: TGTGCCAGCAGTTTATACGGGACTAGCGGGAGATTAGCCTACGAGCAGTACTTC. The encoded protein is CASSLYGTSGRLAYEQYF.

This rearrangement joins TRBV28 to TRBJ1-1; unclear D gene. The CDR3 totals 13 residues. Germline CDR1 reads MDHEN; CDR2 reads SYDVKM. Trimming took 6 bases from V and 4 from J, leaving 12 bases between them. CDR3 nucleotides: TGTGCCAGCAGCCCCCCTACAATCACTGAAGCTTTCTTT. This codes for CASSPPTITEAFF.

This clonotype was counted between two and nine times. The chain links TRBV7-9 to TRBJ2-5; a weak D match, TRBD2 (6 bases). Trimming shortened V by 5 bases and J by 4 bases, and 20 bases separated the two germline ends. There are 16 residues in the CDR3. Germline lookup yields CDR1 SEHNR and CDR2 FQNEAQ (reference sequence). The chain's CDR3 is CASSRPWRGRGETQYF. CDR3 coding DNA: TGTGCCAGCAGCCGGCCCTGGCGGGGTCGAGGAGAGACCCAGTACTTC.

Comment on this clonotype: One end of the junction varies from germline; a read error may be responsible. The gene calls are TRBV7-2 and TRBJ1-5; D gene uncertain. The CDR3 is 14 residues long. Germline assignment: CDR1 SGHTA and CDR2 FQGNSA. CDR3 protein: CASNPGHSNQPQHF. The CDR3 DNA sequence: TGCGCCAGCAACCCCGGCCATAGCAATCAGCCCCAGCATTTT.

The V gene is TRBV19, the J gene TRBJ1-1; D is unclear. CDR3 length: 15 amino acids. The V gene lost 1 base and the J gene lost 5 bases, with 14 bases spanning the gap. The germline CDR1 and CDR2 sequences are LNHDA and SQIVND (reference sequence). CDR3 nucleotide sequence: TGTGCCAGTAGTATAGGAATTTTAGTTGGGACTGAAGCTTTCTTT. It translates to CASSIGILVGTEAFF.

Ten or more counts support this clonotype. This rearrangement joins TRBV5-1 to TRBJ2-1; 13 nucleotides align to TRBD2. The CDR3 totals 16 residues. The germline V gene encodes CDR1 SGHRS and CDR2 YFSETQ. V dropped 0 bases and J dropped 8; count of bases not matched to a gene: 5. DNA of the CDR3: TGCGCCAGCAGCTTGGAAGGGACTAGCGGGATATATGAGCAGTTCTTC. This sequence encodes CASSLEGTSGIYEQFF. Full variable domain (rest looked up from reference TRBV5-1 and TRBJ2-1): KAGVTQTPRYLIKTRGQQVTLSCSPISGHRSVSWYQQTPGQGLQFLFEYFSETQRNKGNFPGRFSGRQFSNSRSEMNVSTLELGDSALYLCASSLEGTSGIYEQFFGPGTRLTVL.

This clonotype was observed at least ten times. This rearrangement joins TRBV12-3 or TRBV12-4 to TRBJ2-1; the match to TRBD1 covers 10 bases. This CDR3 has 15 residues. Unmatched junction bases numbered 4, after V lost 2 bases and J lost 6 bases. The CDR3 loop is CASSLRRTGGNEQFF. The DNA for the CDR3 is TGTGCCAGCAGTTTAAGGCGGACAGGGGGCAATGAGCAGTTCTTC.

This clonotype showed up many times. The chain links TRBV27 to TRBJ2-1, with TRBD2 matching 8 bases. With V trimmed by 4 bases and J by 8 bases, 10 bases remained unmatched. Germline-derived CDR1 and CDR2 are MNHEY and SMNVEV (reference sequence). The CDR3 totals 15 residues. CDR3 in DNA: TGTGCCAGCAGTTGGAGTAGCGGGGTTGGGGATGAGCAGTTCTTC. It encodes CASSWSSGVGDEQFF.

The CDR3 is CASSLRLAGGYNEQFF. The CDR3 nucleotides are TGTGCCAGCAGCTTACGTCTAGCGGGGGGATACAATGAGCAGTTCTTC. V gene TRBV7-2 combines with J gene TRBJ2-1; the match to TRBD2 covers 11 bases. The CDR3 is made up of 16 amino acids. CDR1 and CDR2 from the germline V gene are SGHTA and FQGNSA. The J segment lost 4 bases and the V segment lost 2 bases, leaving 4 bases of the junction unmatched.

This clonotype has ten or more counts. The gene calls are TRBV12-5 and TRBJ2-7, with 7 bases identical to TRBD1. J lost 3 bases, V lost 7 bases, and 12 bases had no gene match. The CDR3 contains 15 residues. CDR1 LGHNT and CDR2 FRNRAP come from the germline V gene. The CDR3 DNA sequence: TGTGCTAGTGTCCATGGGACAGAGAGTATCTACGAGCAGTACTTC. It specifies CASVHGTESIYEQYF.

The chain joins TRBV7-3 to TRBJ2-1; 9 nucleotides line up with TRBD1. The V gene's germline CDR1 is SGHTA and CDR2 FQGTGA. V was pared by 8 bases and J by 7 bases, with 12 bases of the junction left unmatched. The CDR3 has 15 amino acids. CDR3: CASGYTGGGGNEQFF. The DNA for the CDR3 is TGTGCCAGCGGCTATACAGGGGGCGGAGGGAATGAGCAGTTCTTC.

This clonotype was seen many times. The gene calls are TRBV5-1 and TRBJ1-1; the D is unclear. The germline V gene has CDR1 SGHRS and CDR2 YFSETQ. The CDR3 is 15 amino acids. The V end was cut by 0 bases, the J end by 0 bases, with 9 bases between. CDR3 sequence reads: CASSLAPEVNTEAFF. The DNA for the CDR3 is TGCGCCAGCAGCTTGGCCCCGGAGGTGAACACTGAAGCTTTCTTT. Full variable domain (outside the CDR3, taken from reference TRBV5-1 and TRBJ1-1): KAGVTQTPRYLIKTRGQQVTLSCSPISGHRSVSWYQQTPGQGLQFLFEYFSETQRNKGNFPGRFSGRQFSNSRSEMNVSTLELGDSALYLCASSLAPEVNTEAFFGQGTRLTVV.

In its sample, this clonotype was seen many times. The chain uses TRBV3-1 and TRBJ1-2; D is unresolved. The CDR3 loop spans 13 amino acids. CDR1 and CDR2 (germline): LGHDT, YNNKEL (reference sequence). V dropped 4 bases and J dropped 5 bases, with 11 bases sitting between them. In DNA, the CDR3 is TGTGCCAGCAGCCCACGGGCCGCGTATGGCTACACCTTC. This gives the protein CASSPRAAYGYTF. The full variable domain, in which reference TRBV3-1 and TRBJ1-2 provide the parts outside the CDR3, is DTAVSQTPKYLVTQMGNDKSIKCEQNLGHDTMYWYKQDSKKFLKIMFSYNNKELIINETVPNRFSPKSPDKAHLNLHINSLELGDSAVYFCASSPRAAYGYTFGSGTRLTVV.

CDR3 sequence: CASSHPLAVRGQEKLFF. The CDR3 coding sequence is TGTGCCAGCAGCCACCCCCTCGCGGTCAGGGGGCAGGAAAAACTGTTTTTT. The J gene is TRBJ1-4, the V gene TRBV3-1; 8 bases match TRBD1. The CDR3 covers 17 residues. The V gene end was trimmed by 3 bases and the J gene end by 8 bases; junction bases not matched to a gene: 14. CDR1 and CDR2 (germline): LGHDT, YNNKEL (reference sequence).

Points on this clonotype: A much larger clone sits a single nucleotide away, making a read error possible. This chain links TRBV30 with TRBJ2-7; D is possibly TRBD1 (6 bases). This CDR3 region has 11 residues. Germline V lookup: CDR1 GTSNPN, CDR2 SVGIG (reference sequence). For the CDR3, the DNA is TGTCCCTGGAGCCAAACAGGGGAGCAGTACTTC. It codes for CPWSQTGEQYF.

This clonotype was seen at least ten times. The gene calls are TRBV13 and TRBJ1-3; D is unclear. Looked up from germline, CDR1 is PRHDT and CDR2 is FYEKMQ (reference sequence). V was trimmed by 4 bases and J by 2 bases, leaving 9 bases between them. This CDR3 contains 14 residues. The DNA of the CDR3 is TGTGCCAGCAGCTCTCGCAGGCCTGGAAACACCATATATTTT. Amino acids: CASSSRRPGNTIYF.

About this clonotype: This may stem from a read error, because a much larger clone lies one nucleotide away. V gene TRBV28 combines with J gene TRBJ2-1, with TRBD1 matching 9 bases. Germline values: CDR1 MDHEN, CDR2 SYDVKM. V shed 5 bases, J shed 8 bases, and the junction held 10 bases outside the gene matches. The length of the CDR3 is 15 residues. The CDR3 is CASSPSGQGWYEQFF. In DNA, the CDR3 is TGTGCCAGCAGTCCCTCCGGACAGGGGTGGTATGAGCAGTTCTTC. Full variable domain (rest looked up from reference TRBV28 and TRBJ2-1): DVKVTQSSRYLVKRTGEKVFLECVQDMDHENMFWYRQDPGLGLRLIYFSYDVKMKEKGDIPEGYSVSREKKERFSLILESASTNQTSMYLCASSPSGQGWYEQFFGPGTRLTVL.

This clonotype appeared many times. V usage is TRBV6-1 and J usage is TRBJ1-2, with D possibly TRBD1 on 6 matching bases. Germline CDR1 MNHNS, CDR2 SASEGT. V was shortened by 0 bases and J by 6 bases, with 14 bases between the two germline ends. The CDR3 consists of 15 residues. CDR3 loop: CASSEAGRGANGYTF. The CDR3 DNA follows: TGTGCCAGCAGTGAAGCGGGTCGGGGGGCTAATGGCTACACCTTC.

This clonotype turned up a few times. The J gene is TRBJ2-3, the V gene TRBV10-2; D may be TRBD2 (6 bases). Germline V gene data show CDR1 as WSHSY and CDR2 as SAAADI. CDR3 size: 16 residues. V was clipped by 2 bases and J by 1 base, with 13 bases between them. CDR3 sequence: CASSERARRGTDTQYF. As DNA, the CDR3 is TGCGCCAGCAGTGAGAGAGCTAGGAGGGGCACAGATACGCAGTATTTT.

This clonotype was seen a handful of times. J is TRBJ2-6 and V is TRBV5-1; D call uncertain. Trimming stripped 4 bases from V and 0 bases from J, with 5 bases between. This CDR3 region has 14 residues. CDR1 and CDR2 (germline): SGHRS, YFSETQ. This CDR3 reads CASSESSGANVLTF. Written as DNA, the CDR3 is TGCGCCAGCAGCGAGAGCTCTGGGGCCAACGTCCTGACTTTC.

This clonotype was observed at least ten times. V usage is TRBV20-1 and J usage is TRBJ2-7; maybe TRBD2 (6 bases). CDR1 and CDR2 from the germline V gene are DFQATT and SNEGSKA (reference sequence). The CDR3 is made up of 13 amino acids. Trimming shortened V by 3 bases and J by 3 bases, and 12 bases separated the two germline ends. The CDR3 sequence: CSARSVTSYEQYF. The DNA of the CDR3 is TGCAGTGCTAGGTCCGTGACTAGCTACGAGCAGTACTTC.

This clonotype appeared many times. This rearrangement joins TRBV6-2 or TRBV6-3 to TRBJ2-7, with 12 positions matching TRBD2. The CDR3 extends over 17 amino acids. Trimming removed 4 bases from V and 0 bases from J; junction bases left unmatched: 7. The V gene's germline CDR1 is MNHEY and CDR2 SVGEGT. The CDR3, as DNA: TGTGCCAGCAGTTCGCCGGGACTAGCGGGCAGCTCCTACGAGCAGTACTTC. This sequence encodes CASSSPGLAGSSYEQYF.

The chain carries TRBV10-2 and TRBJ2-7; possible D gene TRBD2, 6 bases. The CDR3 runs to 15 residues. From germline, CDR1 is WSHSY and CDR2 SAAADI. V was cut by 2 bases and J by 1 base, with 12 bases left in between. CDR3 sequence (DNA): TGCGCCAGCAGTGAGAATAGCGGATCGTCCTACGAGCAGTACTTC. Amino acids: CASSENSGSSYEQYF.

V gene TRBV19 combines with J gene TRBJ1-1; D gene uncertain. The CDR3 contains 14 residues. Germline loops: CDR1 LNHDA, CDR2 SQIVND (reference sequence). The V end lost 3 bases, the J end lost 1 base, and 9 bases lay between the germline ends. The CDR3 DNA sequence: TGTGCCAGTAGTATTGGGCTGAGGAACACTGAAGCTTTCTTT. Translated: CASSIGLRNTEAFF.